This TCR beta chain was identified in a study of blood T cells in healthy people across ages. The length of the CDR3 is 14 residues. Trimming removed 5 bases from V and 3 bases from J, with 14 bases in between. Germline-derived CDR1 and CDR2 are MNHEY and SMNVEV (reference sequence). A sample-barcoded 5' primer and a J-beta primer mix were used in a second PCR of about 7 to 12 cycles. TCRdb ran MiXCR on the 5' RACE reads and lists one entry per CDR3 protein. The data contain approximately 850,000 distinct CDR3 sequences, roughly 64% of them singletons. The chain employs TRBV27 and TRBJ2-7; a possible D gene is TRBD2 (5 bases). The sample was blood. The sequence was obtained from a man under 40 in good health. Here the CDR3 reads CASSPEGLVYEQYF. CDR3 nucleotides: TGTGCCAGCAGTCCCGAGGGCCTTGTCTACGAGCAGTACTTC.